This T cell receptor (beta chain) comes out of a study of T cells in women clearing cervical HPV infection. MY09/MY11 PCR detected cervical HPV DNA; dot-blot assigned genotypes. Germline V lookup: CDR1 SGHRS, CDR2 YFSETQ. V lost 3 bases and J lost 4; bases outside the gene matches: 5. The CDR3 runs 14 residues. Profiling relied on immunoSEQ multiplex PCR, and the TCRdb table lists in-frame clones only, not all of them. The sample table includes 44,000 or so clones. A remark on this clone: The CDR3 extends 3 residues past the end of the read, so its final part is completed from the germline J gene.

The chain carries TRBV5-1 and TRBJ2-7, with 9 bases matching TRBD1. The receptor was derived from a woman between 18 and 70 years old with a cervical HPV16 infection that either progressed to CIN3+ or cleared (not recorded which). Material for sequencing was blood buffy coat. The sequenced CDR3 bases are TGCGCCAGCAGCTATTTGGGACAGGGATACGAG. Encoded protein: CASSYLGQGYE. Given in full, the CDR3 is CASSYLGQGYEQYF.